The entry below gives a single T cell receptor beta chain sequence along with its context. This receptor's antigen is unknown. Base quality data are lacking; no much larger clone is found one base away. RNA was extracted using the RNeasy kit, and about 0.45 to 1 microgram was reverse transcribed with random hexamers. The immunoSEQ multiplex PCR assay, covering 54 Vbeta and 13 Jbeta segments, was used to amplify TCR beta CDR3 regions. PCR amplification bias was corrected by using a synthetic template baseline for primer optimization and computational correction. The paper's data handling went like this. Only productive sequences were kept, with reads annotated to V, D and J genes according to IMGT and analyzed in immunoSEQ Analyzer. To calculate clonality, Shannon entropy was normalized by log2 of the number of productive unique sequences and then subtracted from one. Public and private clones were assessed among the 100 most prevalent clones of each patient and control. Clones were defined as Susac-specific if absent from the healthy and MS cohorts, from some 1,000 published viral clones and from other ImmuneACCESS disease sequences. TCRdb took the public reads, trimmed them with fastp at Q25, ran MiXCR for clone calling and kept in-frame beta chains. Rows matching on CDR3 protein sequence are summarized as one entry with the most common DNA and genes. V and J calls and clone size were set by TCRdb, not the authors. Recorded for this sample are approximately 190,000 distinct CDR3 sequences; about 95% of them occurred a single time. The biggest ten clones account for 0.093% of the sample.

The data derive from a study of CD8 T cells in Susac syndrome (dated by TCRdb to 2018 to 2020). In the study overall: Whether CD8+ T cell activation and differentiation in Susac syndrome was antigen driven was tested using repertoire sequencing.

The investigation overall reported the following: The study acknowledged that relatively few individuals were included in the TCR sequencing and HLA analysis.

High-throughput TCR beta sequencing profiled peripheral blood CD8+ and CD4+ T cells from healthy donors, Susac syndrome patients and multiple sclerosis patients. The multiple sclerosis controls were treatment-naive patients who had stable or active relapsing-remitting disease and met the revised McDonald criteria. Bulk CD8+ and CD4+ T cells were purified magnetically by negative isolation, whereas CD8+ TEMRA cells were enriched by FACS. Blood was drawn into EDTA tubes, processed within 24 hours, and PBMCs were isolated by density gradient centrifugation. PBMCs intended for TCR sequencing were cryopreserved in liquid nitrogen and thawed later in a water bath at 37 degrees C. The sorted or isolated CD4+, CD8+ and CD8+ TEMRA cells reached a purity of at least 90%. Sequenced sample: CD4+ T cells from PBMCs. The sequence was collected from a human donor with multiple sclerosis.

Here is the DNA: TGTGCCAGCAGCTTTCTAGCGGGAGGGTCCACAGATACGCAGTATTTT. This encodes CASSFLAGGSTDTQYF. This chain joins TRBV11-2 to TRBJ2-3, and 12 junction bases match TRBD2. The CDR3 starts with the cysteine, ends with the phenylalanine, and has 16 residues. Only the CDR3 DNA stays, 48 bases, in frame from base 1. V trim: 3 bases; J trim: 2 bases; unmatched bases: 3. CDR1 and CDR2 are read off the germline V gene as SGHAT and FQNNGV. Beyond the CDR3, the reference TRBV11-2 and TRBJ2-3 genes provide the residues; the full variable domain reads: EAGVAQSPRYKIIEKRQSVAFWCNPISGHATLYWYQQILGQGPKLLIQFQNNGVVDDSQLPKDRFSAERLKGVDSTLKIQPAKLEDSAVYLCASSFLAGGSTDTQYFGPGTRLTVL.